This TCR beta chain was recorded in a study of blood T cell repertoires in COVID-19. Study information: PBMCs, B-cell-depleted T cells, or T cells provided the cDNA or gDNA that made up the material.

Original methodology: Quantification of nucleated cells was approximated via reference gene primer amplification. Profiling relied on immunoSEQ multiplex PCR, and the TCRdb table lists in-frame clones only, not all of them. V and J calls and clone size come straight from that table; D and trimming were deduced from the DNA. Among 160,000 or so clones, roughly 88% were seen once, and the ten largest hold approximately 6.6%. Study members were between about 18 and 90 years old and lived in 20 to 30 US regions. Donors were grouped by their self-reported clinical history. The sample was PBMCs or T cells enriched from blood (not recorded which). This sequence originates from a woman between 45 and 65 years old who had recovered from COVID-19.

DNA of the CDR3: TGTGCCTGGAGTGTCGGGACAGGGGTTGGCGATACGCAGTATTTT. Protein: CAWSVGTGVGDTQYF. V is TRBV30 and J is TRBJ2-3, with 10 positions matching TRBD1. Germline loops: CDR1 GTSNPN, CDR2 SVGIG (reference sequence). Germline trimming cut 0 bases from V and 6 bases from J; bases unmatched to any gene: 6. The CDR3 is made up of 15 amino acids.